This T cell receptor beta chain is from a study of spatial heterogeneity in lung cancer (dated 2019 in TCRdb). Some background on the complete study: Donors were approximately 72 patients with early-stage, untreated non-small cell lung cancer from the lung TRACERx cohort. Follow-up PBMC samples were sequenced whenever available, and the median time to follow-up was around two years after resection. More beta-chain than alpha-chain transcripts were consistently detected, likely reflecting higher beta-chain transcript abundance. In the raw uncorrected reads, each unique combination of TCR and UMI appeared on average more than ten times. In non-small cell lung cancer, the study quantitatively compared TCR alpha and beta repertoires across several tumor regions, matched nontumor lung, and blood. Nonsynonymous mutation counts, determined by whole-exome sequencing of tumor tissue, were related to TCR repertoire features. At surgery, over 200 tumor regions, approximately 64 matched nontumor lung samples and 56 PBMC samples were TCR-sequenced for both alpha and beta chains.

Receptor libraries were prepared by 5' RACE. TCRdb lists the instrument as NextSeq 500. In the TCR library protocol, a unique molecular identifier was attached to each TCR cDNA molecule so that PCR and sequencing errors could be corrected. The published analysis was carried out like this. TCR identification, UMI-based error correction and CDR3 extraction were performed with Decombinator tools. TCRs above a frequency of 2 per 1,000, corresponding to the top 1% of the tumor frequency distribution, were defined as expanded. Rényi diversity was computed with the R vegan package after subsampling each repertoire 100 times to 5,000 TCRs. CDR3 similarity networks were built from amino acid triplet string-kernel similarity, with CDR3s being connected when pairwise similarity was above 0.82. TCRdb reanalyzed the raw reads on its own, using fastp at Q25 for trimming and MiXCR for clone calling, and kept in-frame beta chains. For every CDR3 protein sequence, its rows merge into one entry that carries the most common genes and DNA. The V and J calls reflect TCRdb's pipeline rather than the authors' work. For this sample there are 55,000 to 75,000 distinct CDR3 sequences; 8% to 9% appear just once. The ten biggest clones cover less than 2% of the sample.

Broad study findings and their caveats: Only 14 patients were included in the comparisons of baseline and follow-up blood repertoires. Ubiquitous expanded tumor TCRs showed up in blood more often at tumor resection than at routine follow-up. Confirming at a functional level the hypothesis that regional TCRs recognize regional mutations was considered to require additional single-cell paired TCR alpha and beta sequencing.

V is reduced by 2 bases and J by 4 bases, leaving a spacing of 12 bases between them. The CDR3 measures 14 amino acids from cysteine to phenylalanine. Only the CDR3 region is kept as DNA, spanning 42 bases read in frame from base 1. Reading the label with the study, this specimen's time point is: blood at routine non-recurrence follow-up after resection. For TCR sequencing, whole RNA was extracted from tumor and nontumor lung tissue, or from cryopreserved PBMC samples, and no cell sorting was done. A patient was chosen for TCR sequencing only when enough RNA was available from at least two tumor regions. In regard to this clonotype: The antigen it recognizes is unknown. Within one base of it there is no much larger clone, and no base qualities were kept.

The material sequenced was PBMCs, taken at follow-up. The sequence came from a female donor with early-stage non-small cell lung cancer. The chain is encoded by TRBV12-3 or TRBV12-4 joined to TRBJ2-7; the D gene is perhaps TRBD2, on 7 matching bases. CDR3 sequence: CASSLQGGGYEQYF. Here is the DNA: TGTGCCAGCAGTTTACAGGGAGGGGGGTACGAGCAGTACTTC.